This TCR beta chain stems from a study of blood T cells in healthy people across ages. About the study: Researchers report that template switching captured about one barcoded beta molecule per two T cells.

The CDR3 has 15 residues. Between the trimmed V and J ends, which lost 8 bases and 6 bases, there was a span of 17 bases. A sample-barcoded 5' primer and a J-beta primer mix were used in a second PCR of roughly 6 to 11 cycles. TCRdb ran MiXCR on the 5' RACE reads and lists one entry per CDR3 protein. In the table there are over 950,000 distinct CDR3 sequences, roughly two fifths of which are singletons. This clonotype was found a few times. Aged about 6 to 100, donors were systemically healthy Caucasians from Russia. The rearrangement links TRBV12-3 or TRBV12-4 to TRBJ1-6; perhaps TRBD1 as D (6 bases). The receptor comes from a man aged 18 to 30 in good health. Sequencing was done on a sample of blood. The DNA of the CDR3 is TGTGCCAGCGGGGCCCTGGACAGTAGTAATTCACCCCTCCACTTT. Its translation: CASGALDSSNSPLHF.